This T cell receptor beta chain comes out of a study of long-term antiretroviral therapy in people with HIV. Broader study findings: With ART, diversity went up but was still lower than in transplant donor controls.

With survey level as its setting, the immunoSEQ assay was v3.0. Libraries were prepared by immunoSEQ multiplex PCR; TCRdb keeps only in-frame clonotypes and omits some of them. The data contain approximately 25,000 clones, roughly 80% of them singletons. As to this clone: Its antigen remains unidentified.

The V and J ends lost 4 bases and 7 bases respectively, with 1 base between them. The CDR3 totals 10 residues. CDR1 is MGHDK and CDR2 is SYGVNS in the germline V gene. The receptor was isolated from a man aged 18-30 years with HIV. The source was unsorted PBMCs, collected 0.8 years before starting antiretroviral therapy. The rearrangement joins TRBV25-1 to TRBJ1-4; D remains ambiguous. CDR3 in DNA: TGTGCCAGCAGTGCTGAAAAACTGTTTTTT. This translates into CASSAEKLFF.